These T cell receptor beta chains were read from a single sample in a study of blood T cell repertoires in COVID-19. Sequenced by immunoSEQ multiplex PCR; TCRdb stores in-frame clones only, minus some. The repertoire includes fewer than 60,000 clones, over 65% of them detected once, and 11% sits in the top ten. The material sequenced was peripheral blood. The receptor set was obtained from an older man with COVID-19, enrolled during active disease. Each CDR3 is given with its conserved first and last residue. The order of the fields is D gene, clone size, CDR3 length, V gene, J gene, CDR3 protein, CDR3 DNA. A D gene is named only where the DNA matches it firmly. Part of the rows lack a size; the others show once, few, many or a class for expanded clones.

D gene: TRBD1; clone size: once; CDR3 length: 16; V gene: TRBV7-9; J gene: TRBJ1-3; CDR3 protein: CASSPREGAAGNTIYF; CDR3 DNA: TGTGCCAGCAGCCCCCGGGAGGGGGCGGCAGGAAACACCATATATTTT
D gene: TRBD2; clone size: few; CDR3 length: 16; V gene: TRBV27; J gene: TRBJ2-3; CDR3 protein: CASSLIPSGFTDTQYF; CDR3 DNA: TGTGCCAGCAGTTTAATTCCTAGCGGATTCACAGATACGCAGTATTTT
D gene: -; clone size: -; CDR3 length: 14; V gene: TRBV25-1; J gene: TRBJ1-5; CDR3 protein: CASSEAGVSQPQHF; CDR3 DNA: TGTGCCAGCAGTGAAGCAGGGGTAAGCCAGCCCCAGCATTTT
D gene: TRBD1; clone size: once; CDR3 length: 15; V gene: TRBV20-1; J gene: TRBJ2-1; CDR3 protein: CSASGPQGAYNEQFF; CDR3 DNA: TGCAGTGCTAGTGGCCCACAGGGGGCCTACAATGAGCAGTTCTTC
D gene: TRBD1; clone size: -; CDR3 length: 17; V gene: TRBV7-9; J gene: TRBJ2-1; CDR3 protein: CASKLLGGTGVFNEQFF; CDR3 DNA: TGTGCCAGCAAGCTCCTGGGTGGGACAGGGGTTTTCAATGAGCAGTTCTTC
D gene: -; clone size: -; CDR3 length: 17; V gene: TRBV5-1; J gene: TRBJ2-6; CDR3 protein: CASSPTASISGANVLTF; CDR3 DNA: TGCGCCAGCTCGCCCACAGCTTCAATCTCTGGGGCCAACGTCCTGACTTTC
D gene: TRBD1; clone size: -; CDR3 length: 17; V gene: TRBV5-1; J gene: TRBJ2-6; CDR3 protein: CASSFGTAPSGANVLTF; CDR3 DNA: TGCGCCAGCAGCTTCGGGACAGCCCCCTCTGGGGCCAACGTCCTGACTTTC
D gene: TRBD1; clone size: -; CDR3 length: 16; V gene: TRBV18; J gene: TRBJ1-5; CDR3 protein: CASSPGTGTSNQPQHF; CDR3 DNA: TGTGCCAGCTCACCAGGGACAGGGACCAGCAATCAGCCCCAGCATTTT
D gene: -; clone size: -; CDR3 length: 13; V gene: TRBV2; J gene: TRBJ1-6; CDR3 protein: CASNRQYNSPLHF; CDR3 DNA: TGTGCCAGCAATCGACAGTATAATTCACCCCTCCACTTT
D gene: TRBD1; clone size: -; CDR3 length: 15; V gene: TRBV2; J gene: TRBJ1-3; CDR3 protein: CASRGTGNSGNTIYF; CDR3 DNA: TGTGCCAGCAGGGGGACAGGGAATTCTGGAAACACCATATATTTT
D gene: TRBD2; clone size: -; CDR3 length: 16; V gene: TRBV7-9; J gene: TRBJ2-3; CDR3 protein: CASSLGRGGSTDTQYF; CDR3 DNA: TGTGCCAGCAGCTTAGGGCGGGGGGGAAGCACAGATACGCAGTATTTT
D gene: TRBD2; clone size: -; CDR3 length: 15; V gene: TRBV5-1; J gene: TRBJ2-3; CDR3 protein: CASSASGTSGDTQYF; CDR3 DNA: TGCGCCAGCAGCGCGTCCGGGACTAGCGGAGATACGCAGTATTTT
D gene: -; clone size: once; CDR3 length: 13; V gene: TRBV6-6; J gene: TRBJ2-7; CDR3 protein: CASSRTSIYEQYF; CDR3 DNA: TGTGCCAGCAGTAGAACTAGCATCTACGAGCAGTACTTC
D gene: -; clone size: few; CDR3 length: 15; V gene: TRBV18; J gene: TRBJ1-3; CDR3 protein: CASSPQQEAGNTIYF; CDR3 DNA: TGTGCCAGCTCACCGCAGCAGGAGGCTGGAAACACCATATATTTT
D gene: TRBD1; clone size: -; CDR3 length: 17; V gene: TRBV15; J gene: TRBJ2-5; CDR3 protein: CATSRAGQGAVEETQYF; CDR3 DNA: TGTGCCACCAGCAGAGCCGGACAGGGGGCTGTCGAAGAGACCCAGTACTTC
D gene: TRBD1; clone size: -; CDR3 length: 18; V gene: TRBV25-1; J gene: TRBJ2-2; CDR3 protein: CASRITPGQGASAGELFF; CDR3 DNA: TGTGCCAGCCGTATCACTCCGGGACAGGGGGCATCAGCCGGGGAGCTGTTTTTT
D gene: -; clone size: once; CDR3 length: 15; V gene: TRBV27; J gene: TRBJ1-2; CDR3 protein: CASSLTPRRLGGYTF; CDR3 DNA: TGTGCCAGCAGTTTAACCCCTCGGAGGTTGGGGGGCTACACCTTC
D gene: -; clone size: few; CDR3 length: 15; V gene: TRBV23-1; J gene: TRBJ2-4; CDR3 protein: CASSQSRGSKNIQYF; CDR3 DNA: TGCGCCAGCAGTCAATCGCGGGGATCCAAAAACATTCAGTACTTC
D gene: TRBD2; clone size: -; CDR3 length: 15; V gene: TRBV10-2; J gene: TRBJ2-7; CDR3 protein: CASTGTSGGAYEQYF; CDR3 DNA: TGCGCCAGCACGGGAACTAGCGGGGGAGCGTACGAGCAGTACTTC
D gene: -; clone size: -; CDR3 length: 16; V gene: TRBV19; J gene: TRBJ2-3; CDR3 protein: CASSIGGRGVEDTQYF; CDR3 DNA: TGTGCCAGTAGTATAGGGGGCCGAGGAGTCGAAGATACGCAGTATTTT
D gene: TRBD1; clone size: -; CDR3 length: 17; V gene: TRBV5-1; J gene: TRBJ1-2; CDR3 protein: CASSLDPRTGVNYGYTF; CDR3 DNA: TGCGCCAGCAGCTTGGATCCGCGGACAGGGGTTAACTATGGCTACACCTTC
D gene: TRBD1; clone size: -; CDR3 length: 14; V gene: TRBV7-2; J gene: TRBJ1-2; CDR3 protein: CASTTLNRGYGYTF; CDR3 DNA: TGTGCCAGCACCACTTTAAACAGGGGCTATGGCTACACCTTC
D gene: TRBD1; clone size: -; CDR3 length: 14; V gene: TRBV5-1; J gene: TRBJ1-4; CDR3 protein: CASSLWDRNEKLFF; CDR3 DNA: TGCGCCAGCAGCTTGTGGGACAGGAATGAAAAACTGTTTTTT
D gene: TRBD2; clone size: -; CDR3 length: 17; V gene: TRBV10-1; J gene: TRBJ2-1; CDR3 protein: CASSGGGLAGGGGEQFF; CDR3 DNA: TGCGCCAGCAGTGGCGGCGGCCTAGCGGGAGGGGGAGGTGAGCAGTTCTTC
D gene: TRBD1; clone size: few; CDR3 length: 15; V gene: TRBV5-4; J gene: TRBJ1-2; CDR3 protein: CASSPAGQENYGYTF; CDR3 DNA: TGTGCCAGCAGCCCGGCTGGACAGGAGAACTATGGCTACACCTTC
D gene: TRBD1; clone size: -; CDR3 length: 13; V gene: TRBV28; J gene: TRBJ1-4; CDR3 protein: CASFDRGREKLFF; CDR3 DNA: TGTGCCAGCTTCGACAGGGGGCGGGAAAAACTGTTTTTT
D gene: TRBD1; clone size: -; CDR3 length: 14; V gene: TRBV27; J gene: TRBJ2-7; CDR3 protein: CASSFRDRVYEQYF; CDR3 DNA: TGTGCCAGCAGTTTCCGGGACAGGGTGTACGAGCAGTACTTC
D gene: -; clone size: -; CDR3 length: 14; V gene: TRBV7-8; J gene: TRBJ1-2; CDR3 protein: CASSLVDSNYGYTF; CDR3 DNA: TGTGCCAGCAGCTTAGTGGACAGCAACTATGGCTACACCTTC
D gene: -; clone size: -; CDR3 length: 14; V gene: TRBV6-1; J gene: TRBJ1-6; CDR3 protein: CASSGADSFNALHF; CDR3 DNA: TGTGCCAGCAGTGGAGCAGACTCATTCAACGCCCTCCACTTT
D gene: TRBD1; clone size: -; CDR3 length: 17; V gene: TRBV5-4; J gene: TRBJ1-1; CDR3 protein: CASSWGTGAWGGTEAFF; CDR3 DNA: TGTGCCAGCAGCTGGGGGACAGGTGCCTGGGGTGGAACTGAAGCTTTCTTT
D gene: TRBD2; clone size: -; CDR3 length: 17; V gene: TRBV5-1; J gene: TRBJ2-1; CDR3 protein: CASSLWASGKSYNEQFF; CDR3 DNA: TGCGCCAGCAGCCTGTGGGCTAGCGGAAAGTCCTACAATGAGCAGTTCTTC
D gene: -; clone size: medium-sized; CDR3 length: 14; V gene: TRBV7-2; J gene: TRBJ1-2; CDR3 protein: CASSPWVGAYGYTF; CDR3 DNA: TGTGCCAGCAGCCCCTGGGTAGGAGCCTATGGCTACACCTTC
D gene: -; clone size: -; CDR3 length: 16; V gene: TRBV7-2; J gene: TRBJ2-6; CDR3 protein: CASSPLMRSGANVLTF; CDR3 DNA: TGTGCCAGCAGCCCCCTAATGAGATCTGGGGCCAACGTCCTGACTTTC
D gene: TRBD1; clone size: -; CDR3 length: 16; V gene: TRBV4-1; J gene: TRBJ1-4; CDR3 protein: CASSQDMDRVYEKLFF; CDR3 DNA: TGCGCCAGCAGCCAAGATATGGACAGGGTTTATGAAAAACTGTTTTTT
D gene: -; clone size: -; CDR3 length: 12; V gene: TRBV7-2; J gene: TRBJ1-5; CDR3 protein: CASSFSNQPQHF; CDR3 DNA: TGTGCCAGCAGCTTCTCCAATCAGCCCCAGCATTTT
D gene: -; clone size: -; CDR3 length: 13; V gene: TRBV7-2; J gene: TRBJ1-2; CDR3 protein: CASSFDSLYGYTF; CDR3 DNA: TGTGCCAGCAGCTTTGACTCTCTCTATGGCTACACCTTC
D gene: -; clone size: -; CDR3 length: 13; V gene: TRBV12-2; J gene: TRBJ1-1; CDR3 protein: CASRLWGGTEAFF; CDR3 DNA: TGTGCAAGTCGCTTATGGGGGGGGACAGAAGCTTTCTTT
D gene: TRBD1; clone size: -; CDR3 length: 15; V gene: TRBV5-8; J gene: TRBJ1-6; CDR3 protein: CASSGGDRGRSPLHF; CDR3 DNA: TGTGCCAGCAGCGGAGGGGACAGGGGAAGGTCACCCCTCCACTTT
D gene: TRBD1; clone size: -; CDR3 length: 15; V gene: TRBV27; J gene: TRBJ2-2; CDR3 protein: CASSSTGLNTGELFF; CDR3 DNA: TGTGCCAGCAGCTCGACAGGGTTGAACACCGGGGAGCTGTTTTTT
D gene: TRBD1; clone size: -; CDR3 length: 14; V gene: TRBV7-2; J gene: TRBJ1-2; CDR3 protein: CASSFRQGNYGYTF; CDR3 DNA: TGTGCCAGCAGCTTCAGACAGGGCAACTATGGCTACACCTTC
D gene: -; clone size: -; CDR3 length: 11; V gene: TRBV7-2; J gene: TRBJ1-6; CDR3 protein: CASSLVGPLHF; CDR3 DNA: TGTGCCAGCAGCTTAGTCGGACCCCTCCACTTT